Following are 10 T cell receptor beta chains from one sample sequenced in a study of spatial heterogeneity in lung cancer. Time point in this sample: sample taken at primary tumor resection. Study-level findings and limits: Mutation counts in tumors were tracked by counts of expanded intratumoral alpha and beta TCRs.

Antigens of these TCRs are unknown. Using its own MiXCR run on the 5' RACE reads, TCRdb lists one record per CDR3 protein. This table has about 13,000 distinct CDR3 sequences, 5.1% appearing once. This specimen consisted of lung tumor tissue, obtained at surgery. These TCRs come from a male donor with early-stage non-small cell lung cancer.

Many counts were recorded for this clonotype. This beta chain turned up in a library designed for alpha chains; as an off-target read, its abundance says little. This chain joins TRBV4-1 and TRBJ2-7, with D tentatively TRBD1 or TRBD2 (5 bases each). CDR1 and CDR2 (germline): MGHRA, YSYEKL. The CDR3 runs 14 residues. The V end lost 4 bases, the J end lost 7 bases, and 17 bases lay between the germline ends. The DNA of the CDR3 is TGCGCCAGCAGCCCAGACGGCCTTTGGGGGGAGCAGTACTTC. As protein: CASSPDGLWGEQYF.

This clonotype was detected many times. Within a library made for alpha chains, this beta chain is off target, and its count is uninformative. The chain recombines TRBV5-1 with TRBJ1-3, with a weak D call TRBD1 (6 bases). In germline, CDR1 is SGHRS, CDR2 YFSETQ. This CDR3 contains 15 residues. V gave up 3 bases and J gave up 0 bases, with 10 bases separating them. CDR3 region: CASSSETGSGNTIYF. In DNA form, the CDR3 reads TGCGCCAGCAGCTCCGAGACAGGCTCTGGAAACACCATATATTTT. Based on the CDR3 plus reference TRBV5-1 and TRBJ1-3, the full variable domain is KAGVTQTPRYLIKTRGQQVTLSCSPISGHRSVSWYQQTPGQGLQFLFEYFSETQRNKGNFPGRFSGRQFSNSRSEMNVSTLELGDSALYLCASSSETGSGNTIYFGEGSWLTVV.

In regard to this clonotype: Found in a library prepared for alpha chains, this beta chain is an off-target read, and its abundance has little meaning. The CDR3 loop is CASSSPLASTDTQYF. The CDR3 region has the DNA TGTGCCAGCAGCTCCCCCCTCGCGAGCACAGATACGCAGTATTTT. J is TRBJ2-3 and V is TRBV5-5; no clear D. CDR1 is SGHKS, CDR2 YYEKEE, per germline (reference sequence). This CDR3 is 15 amino acids long. The V gene lost 3 bases and the J gene lost 0 bases, with 11 bases spanning the gap.

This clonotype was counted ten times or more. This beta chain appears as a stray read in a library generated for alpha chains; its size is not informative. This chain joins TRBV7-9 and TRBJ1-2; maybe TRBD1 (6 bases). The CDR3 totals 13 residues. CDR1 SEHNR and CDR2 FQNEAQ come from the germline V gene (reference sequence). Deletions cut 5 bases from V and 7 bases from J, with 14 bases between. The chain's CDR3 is CASSPQGWGGYTF. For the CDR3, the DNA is TGTGCCAGCAGCCCCCAGGGGTGGGGTGGCTACACCTTC.

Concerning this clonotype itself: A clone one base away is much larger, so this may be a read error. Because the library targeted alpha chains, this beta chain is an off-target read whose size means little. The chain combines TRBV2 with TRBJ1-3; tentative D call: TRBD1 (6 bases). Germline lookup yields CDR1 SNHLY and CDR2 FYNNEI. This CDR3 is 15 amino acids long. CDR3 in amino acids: CASSLTGGSGNTVYF. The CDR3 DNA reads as TGTGCCAGCAGTTTGACAGGAGGCTCTGGAAACACCGTATATTTT.

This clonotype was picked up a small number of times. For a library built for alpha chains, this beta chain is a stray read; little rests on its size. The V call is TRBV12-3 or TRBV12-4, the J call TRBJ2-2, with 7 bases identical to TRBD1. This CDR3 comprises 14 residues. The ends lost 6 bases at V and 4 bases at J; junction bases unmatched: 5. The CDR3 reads CASRWTGATGELFF. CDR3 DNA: TGTGCCAGCAGGTGGACAGGCGCCACCGGGGAGCTGTTTTTT.

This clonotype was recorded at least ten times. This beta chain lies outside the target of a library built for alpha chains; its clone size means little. The CDR3 here is CASSRGTEAFF. The CDR3 DNA sequence: TGTGCCAGCAGCCGAGGAACTGAAGCTTTCTTT. The chain joins TRBV6-5 to TRBJ1-1; D is uncertain. Trimming removed 6 bases at V and 5 bases at J, with 7 bases between. Germline CDR1 and CDR2: MNHEY and SVGAGI. CDR3 length equals 11 residues.

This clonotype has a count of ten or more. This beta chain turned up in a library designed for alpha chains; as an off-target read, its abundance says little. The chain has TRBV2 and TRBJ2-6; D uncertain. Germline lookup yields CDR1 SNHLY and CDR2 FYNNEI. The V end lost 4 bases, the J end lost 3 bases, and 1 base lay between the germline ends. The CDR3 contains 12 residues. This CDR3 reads CASSGGANVLTF. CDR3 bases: TGTGCCAGCAGTGGTGGGGCCAACGTCCTGACTTTC. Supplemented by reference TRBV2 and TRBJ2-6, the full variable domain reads EPEVTQTPSHQVTQMGQEVILRCVPISNHLYFYWYRQILGQKVEFLVSFYNNEISEKSEIFDDQFSVERPDGSNFTLKIRSTKLEDSAMYFCASSGGANVLTFGAGSRLTVL.

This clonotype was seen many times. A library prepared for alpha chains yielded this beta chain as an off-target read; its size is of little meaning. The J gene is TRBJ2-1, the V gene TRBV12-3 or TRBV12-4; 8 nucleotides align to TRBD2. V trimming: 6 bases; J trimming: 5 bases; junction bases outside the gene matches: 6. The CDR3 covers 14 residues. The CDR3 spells CASSPSGSDNEQFF. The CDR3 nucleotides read TGTGCCAGCAGCCCTAGCGGGTCTGACAATGAGCAGTTCTTC.

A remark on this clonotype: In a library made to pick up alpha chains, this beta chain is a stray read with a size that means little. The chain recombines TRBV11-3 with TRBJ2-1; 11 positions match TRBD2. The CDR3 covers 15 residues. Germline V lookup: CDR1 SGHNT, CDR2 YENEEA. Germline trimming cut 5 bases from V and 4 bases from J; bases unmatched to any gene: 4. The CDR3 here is CASSIAGGPYNEQFF. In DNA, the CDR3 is TGTGCCAGCAGCATAGCGGGGGGGCCTTACAATGAGCAGTTCTTC.